Listed below are T cell receptor beta chains from one sample, sequenced in a study of T-cell memory formation after mild COVID-19. TCRdb reprocessed the 5' RACE reads via MiXCR and lists one record per CDR3 protein. The sample gives fewer than 450,000 distinct CDR3 sequences, approximately 24% of which show up once; around 8.7% is in the top ten. Specimen: PBMCs or a T cell subset sorted from them (not recorded which). The receptors originated from an adult woman who had mild COVID-19 (a few samples of this study predate the infection). Cell type and time point are not known. Each CDR3 is given with its conserved first and last residue. The D gene is left open where the match is weak. Clone size, where shown, is once, few, many, or a class for clones that have expanded.

j_call d_call clone_size v_call cdr3_nt cdr3_aa
TRBJ1-5 NA NA TRBV5-1 TGCGCCAGCAGTCCGGGGTCTAGCAATCAGCCCCAGCATTTT CASSPGSSNQPQHF
TRBJ1-2 NA NA TRBV6-5 TGTGCCAGCAGTGAGGACCTTAACTATGGCTACACCTTC CASSEDLNYGYTF
TRBJ1-2 TRBD1 NA TRBV9 TGTGCCAGCAGCGTAGGTATTATGCGAGGGACAGGGGACTATGGCTACACCTTC CASSVGIMRGTGDYGYTF
TRBJ2-3 NA NA TRBV12-3/TRBV12-4 TGTGCCAGCAGCCTGTATACGCAGTATTTT CASSLYTQYF
TRBJ1-6 TRBD1 once TRBV7-9 TGTGCCAGCGGATTCTCAGGGGGACTCTCCAATTCACCCCTCCACTTT CASGFSGGLSNSPLHF
TRBJ2-2 NA many TRBV7-8 TGTGCCAGCAGCTTAATTAACACCGGGGAGCTGTTTTTT CASSLINTGELFF
TRBJ1-1 TRBD1 few TRBV5-1 TGCGCCAGCAGCTGGAGGACAGGTTTCGACATGAACACTGAAGCTTTCTTT CASSWRTGFDMNTEAFF
TRBJ2-6 NA NA TRBV5-1 TGCGCCAGCAACCAACGGACAGCTGGGGCCAACGTCCTGACTTTC CASNQRTAGANVLTF
TRBJ2-7 TRBD2 NA TRBV7-9 TGTGCCAGCAGCTTAGCTAGCGGGAAACTCGAGCAGTACTTC CASSLASGKLEQYF
TRBJ1-1 NA NA TRBV6-6 TGTGACAGTTACGGAGGGGCAGGACGGAACACTGAAGCTTTCTTT CDSYGGAGRNTEAFF
TRBJ2-7 NA many TRBV6-2/TRBV6-3 TGTGCCAGCAGGGGGGACTCGTCCTACGAGCAGTACTTC CASRGDSSYEQYF
TRBJ2-7 NA few TRBV9 TGTGCCAGCAGCCCCTACGGGAGACCCGACGAGCAGTACTTC CASSPYGRPDEQYF
TRBJ2-7 NA NA TRBV14 TGTGCCAGCAGTTTACGACTCTCCTACGAGCAGTACTTC CASSLRLSYEQYF
TRBJ2-3 NA NA TRBV20-1 TGCAGTGCTAGAGACGGACTGGGACTCACAGATACGCAGTATTTT CSARDGLGLTDTQYF
TRBJ1-6 NA few TRBV4-1 TGCGCCAGCAGCCAACTAGAAGGCGTTAAGAGCTCCTATAATTCACCCCTCCACTTT CASSQLEGVKSSYNSPLHF
TRBJ1-4 NA NA TRBV18 TGTGCCAGCTCACCACCGAATCAGAATGAAAAACTGTTTTTT CASSPPNQNEKLFF
TRBJ2-1 NA few TRBV7-9 TGTGCCAGCAGCTTATTTTTGTTCGGGGAGGGGGCCTCCTACAATGAGCAGTTCTTC CASSLFLFGEGASYNEQFF
TRBJ2-5 TRBD1 few TRBV10-3 TGTGCCATCTCGGGACAGGGGCCCGAAGAGACCCAGTACTTC CAISGQGPEETQYF
TRBJ2-5 NA NA TRBV6-1 TGTGCCAGCATTCAGGCTTCGTACCAAGAGACCCAGTACTTC CASIQASYQETQYF
TRBJ1-3 TRBD1 NA TRBV7-6 TGTGCCAGCAGCTTAAAGCCCAGGGGGCGCGTGTCTGGAAACACCATATATTTT CASSLKPRGRVSGNTIYF
TRBJ1-2 NA NA TRBV6-5 TGTGCCAGCAGCCTCCGGGACTCATCTAACTATGGCTACACCTTC CASSLRDSSNYGYTF
TRBJ1-2 TRBD1 few TRBV7-9 TGTGCTTCCGGGACAGGGACCGGCTACACCTTC CASGTGTGYTF
TRBJ1-1 NA NA TRBV5-6 TGTGCCAGCAGCTTCATGGGGTTCACTGAAGCTTTCTTT CASSFMGFTEAFF
TRBJ2-7 TRBD1 NA TRBV10-3 TGTGCCATCAGTGAGTCGACAGGGCAGTACGAGCAGTACTTC CAISESTGQYEQYF
TRBJ2-3 NA NA TRBV4-1 TGCGCCAGCAGCCAAGATCTTAAGTTAGATACGCAGTATTTT CASSQDLKLDTQYF
TRBJ1-1 TRBD1 few TRBV29-1 TGCAGCGTTGTTGGGACAGCGGGCTCAGGGACTGAAGCTTTCTTT CSVVGTAGSGTEAFF
TRBJ2-1 TRBD2 few TRBV27 TGTGCCAGCAGTCTCACTAGCGGTAACATGAATGAGCAGTTCTTC CASSLTSGNMNEQFF
TRBJ2-4 TRBD2 NA TRBV7-2 TGTGCCAGCAGCCGTGCGGGGGTGGCCAAAAACATTCAGTACTTC CASSRAGVAKNIQYF
TRBJ1-2 NA few TRBV29-1 TGCAGCGTTTTCGCCTATGGCTACACCTTC CSVFAYGYTF
TRBJ2-1 TRBD2 NA TRBV5-1 TGCGCCAGCAGCTTTCGGGCTAGCGGGACCCCCTACAATGAGCAGTTCTTC CASSFRASGTPYNEQFF
TRBJ2-3 NA few TRBV6-2/TRBV6-3 TGTGCCAGCAGTTTCAGGAGGGTCGCAGATACGCAGTATTTT CASSFRRVADTQYF
TRBJ2-3 NA few TRBV12-3/TRBV12-4 TGTGCCAGCAGTCAAACGGTTCCGATAGATACGCAGTATTTT CASSQTVPIDTQYF
TRBJ2-7 TRBD1 many TRBV7-3 TGTGCCAGCAGTCCTGCAGGGGGCAACGAGCAGTACTTC CASSPAGGNEQYF
TRBJ2-1 TRBD2 few TRBV5-1 TGCGCCAGCAGCCCACTAGCGGGAGTACGCAATGAGCAGTTCTTC CASSPLAGVRNEQFF
TRBJ2-1 NA NA TRBV29-1 TGCAGCGTTGATTTGACGAGCTCCTACAATGAGCAGTTCTTC CSVDLTSSYNEQFF
TRBJ2-7 TRBD2 NA TRBV6-2/TRBV6-3 TGTGCCACTCAAGCGAGCGGGGACCTCTCCTACGAGCAGTACTTC CATQASGDLSYEQYF
TRBJ1-3 NA NA TRBV7-8 TGTGCCAGCGGCTTAATAGATATCTCTGGAAACACCATATATTTT CASGLIDISGNTIYF
TRBJ1-2 NA NA TRBV11-2 TGTGCCAGCAGCTTAGAGACGGGGGGATTGTTCGGCTACACCTTC CASSLETGGLFGYTF
TRBJ2-7 NA NA TRBV6-1 TGTGCCAGCAGGCCGACGACAGGAAGCTACGAGCAGTACTTC CASRPTTGSYEQYF
TRBJ1-2 NA NA TRBV21-1 TGTGCCAGCAGCCAAGACAGGGTCGAGGGCTACACCTTC CASSQDRVEGYTF
TRBJ1-2 NA few TRBV4-1 TGCGCCAGCAGCCAAGGGGGAGAGTATGGCTACACCTTC CASSQGGEYGYTF
TRBJ1-1 NA few TRBV5-4 TGTGCCAGCAGCCCCCCGGCAGGAGAGAACACTGAAGCTTTCTTT CASSPPAGENTEAFF
TRBJ1-2 NA few TRBV28 TGTGCCAGCAGTTTAAATGGCTACACCTTC CASSLNGYTF
TRBJ2-1 NA NA TRBV29-1 TGCAGCGTTGGTATCACGAGCTCCTACAATGAGCAGTTCTTC CSVGITSSYNEQFF
TRBJ2-7 NA NA TRBV20-1 TGCAGTGCCTTGCCCCGGGACTTCTCCTACGAGCAGTACTTC CSALPRDFSYEQYF
TRBJ1-1 NA many TRBV12-3/TRBV12-4 TGTGCCAGCAGGCAACGGATCCGAGCTTTCTTT CASRQRIRAFF
TRBJ1-5 NA once TRBV7-2 TGTGCCAGCAGCTCTTTCACAGGGCGCAATCAGCCCCAGCATTTT CASSSFTGRNQPQHF
TRBJ1-3 NA NA TRBV9 TGTGCCAGCAGCAGCGGGGGCAACAGGAGAGGAGGAAACACCATATATTTT CASSSGGNRRGGNTIYF
TRBJ2-4 NA few TRBV12-3/TRBV12-4 TGTGCCAGCAGTTATCTTGGGGGCATTCAGTACTTC CASSYLGGIQYF
TRBJ1-1 NA many TRBV7-9 TGTGCCAGCAGCTCCGGACTGCTGAACACTGAAGCTTTCTTT CASSSGLLNTEAFF
TRBJ1-5 NA NA TRBV7-2 TGTGCCAGCAGCTTAATGGTTAGGGACAATCAGCCCCAGCATTTT CASSLMVRDNQPQHF
TRBJ2-3 TRBD2 few TRBV18 TGTGCCAGCTCATCCCTCGGCGGGGGACGGGATACGCAGTATTTT CASSSLGGGRDTQYF
TRBJ1-1 NA NA TRBV27 TGTGCCAGCAGTCCGCCGGGGCACACTGAAGCTTTCTTT CASSPPGHTEAFF
TRBJ2-7 TRBD1 many TRBV18 TGTGCCAGCTCACGAGGGACAGCTTACGAGCAGTACTTC CASSRGTAYEQYF
TRBJ2-7 NA NA TRBV21-1 TGTGCCAGCAGCAGACAGGGGTGCGGGTCCTACGAGCAGTACTTC CASSRQGCGSYEQYF